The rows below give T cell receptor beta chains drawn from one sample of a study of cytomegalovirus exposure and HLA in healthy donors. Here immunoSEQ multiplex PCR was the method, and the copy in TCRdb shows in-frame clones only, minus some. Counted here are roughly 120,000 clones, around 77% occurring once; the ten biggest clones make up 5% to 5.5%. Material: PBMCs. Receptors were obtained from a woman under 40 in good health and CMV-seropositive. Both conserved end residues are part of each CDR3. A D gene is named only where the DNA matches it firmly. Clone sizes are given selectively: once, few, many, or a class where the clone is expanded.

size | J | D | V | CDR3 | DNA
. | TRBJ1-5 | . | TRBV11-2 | CASSAQGGRNQPQHF | TGTGCCAGCAGCGCGCAGGGAGGGAGGAATCAGCCCCAGCATTTT
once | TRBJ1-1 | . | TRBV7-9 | CASSLSLNTEAFF | TGTGCCAGCAGCTTATCTCTGAACACTGAAGCTTTCTTT
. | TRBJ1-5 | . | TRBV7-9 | CASSLGAGRPQHF | TGTGCCAGCAGCTTAGGGGCGGGTCGGCCCCAGCATTTT
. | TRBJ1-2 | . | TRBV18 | CASSPQGSQTYGYTF | TGTGCCAGCTCACCCCAGGGGTCGCAAACCTATGGCTACACCTTC
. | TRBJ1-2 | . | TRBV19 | CASSNEPTNYGYTF | TGTGCCAGTAGTAACGAGCCAACTAACTATGGCTACACCTTC
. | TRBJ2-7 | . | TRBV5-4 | CASSSGLVSYEQYF | TGTGCCAGCAGCTCCGGACTGGTCTCCTACGAGCAGTACTTC
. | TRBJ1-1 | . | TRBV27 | CASSLQTGMITEAFF | TGTGCCAGCAGTCTCCAAACAGGTATGATCACTGAAGCTTTCTTT
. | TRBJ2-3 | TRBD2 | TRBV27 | CASRGLASDTQYF | TGTGCCAGCAGGGGACTAGCCTCAGATACGCAGTATTTT
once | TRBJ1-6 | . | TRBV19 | CASRTTDSYNSPLHF | TGTGCCAGTAGGACCACTGACAGTTATAATTCCCCCCTCCACTTT
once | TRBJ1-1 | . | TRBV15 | CATSRVEGVRAFF | TGTGCCACCAGCAGAGTTGAGGGAGTAAGGGCTTTCTTT
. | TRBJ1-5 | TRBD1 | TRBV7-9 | CASSPPLDRAGQPQHF | TGTGCCAGCAGCCCGCCACTAGACAGGGCTGGTCAGCCCCAGCATTTT
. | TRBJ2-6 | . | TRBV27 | CATRRSSGANVLTF | TGTGCCACCCGGCGGTCCTCTGGGGCCAACGTCCTGACTTTC
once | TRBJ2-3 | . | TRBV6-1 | CASSEAMVTATDTQYF | TGTGCCAGCAGTGAAGCGATGGTAACAGCTACAGATACGCAGTATTTT
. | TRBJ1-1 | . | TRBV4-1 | CASSLGGNTEAFF | TGCGCCAGCAGCCTGGGGGGGAACACTGAAGCTTTCTTT
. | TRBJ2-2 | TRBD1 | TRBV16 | CASRETGVGTGELFF | TGTGCCAGCAGAGAGACAGGGGTCGGCACCGGGGAGCTGTTTTTT
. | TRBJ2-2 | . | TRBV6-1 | CASSGIQGTGELFF | TGTGCCAGCAGTGGTATCCAGGGAACCGGGGAGCTGTTTTTT
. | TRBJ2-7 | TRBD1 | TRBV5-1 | CASSWGTGTSYEQYF | TGCGCCAGCAGCTGGGGGACAGGGACGAGTTACGAGCAGTACTTC
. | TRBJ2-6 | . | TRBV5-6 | CASRTWPTGANVLTF | TGTGCCAGTCGAACCTGGCCCACTGGGGCCAACGTCCTGACTTTC
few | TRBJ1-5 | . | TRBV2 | CASSEWAGENQPQHF | TGTGCCAGCAGTGAATGGGCAGGGGAGAATCAGCCCCAGCATTTT
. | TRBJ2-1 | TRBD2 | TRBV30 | CACLLADTYNEQFF | TGTGCCTGCCTGCTAGCGGATACCTACAATGAGCAGTTCTTC
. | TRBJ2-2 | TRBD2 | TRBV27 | CASSFLGRAGTGELFF | TGTGCCAGCAGTTTTCTCGGGAGGGCAGGCACCGGGGAGCTGTTTTTT
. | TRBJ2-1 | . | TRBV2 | CASSEGGLDEQFF | TGTGCCAGCAGTGAAGGCGGCCTGGATGAGCAGTTCTTC
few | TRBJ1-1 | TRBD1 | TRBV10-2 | CASSGQGNTEAFF | TGCGCCAGCAGTGGACAGGGGAACACTGAAGCTTTCTTT
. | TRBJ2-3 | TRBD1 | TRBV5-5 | CASSSGGTGGTDTQYF | TGTGCCAGCAGCTCTGGGGGGACAGGGGGCACAGATACGCAGTATTTT
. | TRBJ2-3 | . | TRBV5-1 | CASSLDSATDTQYF | TGCGCCAGCAGCTTGGATAGCGCAACAGATACGCAGTATTTT
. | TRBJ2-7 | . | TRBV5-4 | CASSEGGARYEQYF | TGTGCCAGCAGCGAAGGCGGGGCCCGGTACGAGCAGTACTTC
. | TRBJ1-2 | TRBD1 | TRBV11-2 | CASTPFLGQGAPGYTF | TGTGCCAGCACTCCCTTTCTCGGGCAGGGGGCGCCTGGCTACACCTTC
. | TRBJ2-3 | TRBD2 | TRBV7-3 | CASSLGTSGLDTQYF | TGTGCCAGCAGCTTAGGGACTAGCGGTTTAGATACGCAGTATTTT
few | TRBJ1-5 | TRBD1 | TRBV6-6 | CASLGGTGHNQPQHF | TGTGCCAGCCTGGGCGGGACAGGTCACAATCAGCCCCAGCATTTT
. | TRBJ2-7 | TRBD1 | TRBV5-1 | CASRQGQGTTYEQYF | TGCGCCAGCAGGCAGGGACAGGGGACGACCTACGAGCAGTACTTC
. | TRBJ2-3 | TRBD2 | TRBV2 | CASSEVTSGGRRDTQYF | TGTGCCAGCAGTGAAGTTACTAGCGGGGGGCGTAGGGATACGCAGTATTTT
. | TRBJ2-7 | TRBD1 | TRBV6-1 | CASSEFLAGGEQYF | TGTGCCAGCAGTGAATTCTTGGCAGGGGGCGAGCAGTACTTC